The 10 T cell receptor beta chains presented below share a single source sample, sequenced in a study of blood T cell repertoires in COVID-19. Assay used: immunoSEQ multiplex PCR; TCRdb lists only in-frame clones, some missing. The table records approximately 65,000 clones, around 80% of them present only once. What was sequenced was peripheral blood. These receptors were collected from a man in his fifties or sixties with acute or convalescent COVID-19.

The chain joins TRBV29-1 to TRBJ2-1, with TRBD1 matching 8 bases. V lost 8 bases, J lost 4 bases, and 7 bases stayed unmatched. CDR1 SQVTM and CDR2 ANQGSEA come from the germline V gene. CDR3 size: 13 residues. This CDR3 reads CSCNRGKYNEQFF. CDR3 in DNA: TGCAGCTGTAACAGGGGGAAGTACAATGAGCAGTTCTTC.

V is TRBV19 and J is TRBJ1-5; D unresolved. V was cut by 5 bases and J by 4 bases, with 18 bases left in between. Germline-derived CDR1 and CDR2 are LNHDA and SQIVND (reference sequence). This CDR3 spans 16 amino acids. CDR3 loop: CASSGRFFGKNQPQHF. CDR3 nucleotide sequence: TGTGCCAGTAGTGGGAGGTTTTTCGGGAAAAATCAGCCCCAGCATTTT.

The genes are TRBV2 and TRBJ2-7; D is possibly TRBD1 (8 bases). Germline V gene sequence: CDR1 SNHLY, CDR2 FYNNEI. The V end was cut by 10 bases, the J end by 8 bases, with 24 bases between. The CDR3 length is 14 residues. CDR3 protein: CAIAPGGQGAQQYF. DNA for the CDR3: TGTGCCATCGCCCCGGGAGGTCAGGGGGCGCAGCAGTACTTC.

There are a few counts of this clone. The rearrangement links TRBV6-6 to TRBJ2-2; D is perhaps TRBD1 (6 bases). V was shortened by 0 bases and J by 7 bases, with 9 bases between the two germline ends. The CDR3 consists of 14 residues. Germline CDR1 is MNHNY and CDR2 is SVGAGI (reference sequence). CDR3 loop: CASSYSGTSGELFF. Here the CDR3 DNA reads TGTGCCAGCAGTTACTCCGGGACAAGCGGGGAGCTGTTTTTT.

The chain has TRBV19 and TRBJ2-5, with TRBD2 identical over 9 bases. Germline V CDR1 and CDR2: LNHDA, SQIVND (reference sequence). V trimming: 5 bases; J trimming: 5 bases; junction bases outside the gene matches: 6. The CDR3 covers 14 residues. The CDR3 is CASSDSGGWETQYF. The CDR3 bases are TGTGCCAGTAGTGATAGCGGGGGCTGGGAGACCCAGTACTTC.

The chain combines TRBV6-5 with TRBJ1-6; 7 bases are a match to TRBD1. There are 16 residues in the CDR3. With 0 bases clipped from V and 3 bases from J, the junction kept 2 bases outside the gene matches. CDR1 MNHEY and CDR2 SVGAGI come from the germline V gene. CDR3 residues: CASSYSAGGYNSPLHF. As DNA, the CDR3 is TGTGCCAGCAGTTACTCGGCAGGGGGCTATAATTCACCCCTCCACTTT.

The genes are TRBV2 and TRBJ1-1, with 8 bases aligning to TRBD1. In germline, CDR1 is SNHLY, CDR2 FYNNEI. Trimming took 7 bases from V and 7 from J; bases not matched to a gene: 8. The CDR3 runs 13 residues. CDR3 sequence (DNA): TGTGCCAGCATATTTGACAGGGGAAATGAAGCTTTCTTT. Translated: CASIFDRGNEAFF.

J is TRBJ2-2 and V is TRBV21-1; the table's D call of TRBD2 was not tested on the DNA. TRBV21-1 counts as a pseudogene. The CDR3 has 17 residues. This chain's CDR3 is CASSSRGSGRPTGELFF. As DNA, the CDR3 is TGTGCCAGCAGCTCCCGAGGGAGCGGGAGGCCCACCGGGGAGCTGTTTTTT.

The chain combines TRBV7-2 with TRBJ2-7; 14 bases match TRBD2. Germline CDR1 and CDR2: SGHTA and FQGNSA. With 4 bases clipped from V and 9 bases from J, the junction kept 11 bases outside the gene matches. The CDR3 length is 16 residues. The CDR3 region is CASSSAEGLAGVGQYF. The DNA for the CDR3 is TGTGCCAGCAGCTCCGCCGAGGGACTAGCGGGAGTTGGGCAGTACTTC.

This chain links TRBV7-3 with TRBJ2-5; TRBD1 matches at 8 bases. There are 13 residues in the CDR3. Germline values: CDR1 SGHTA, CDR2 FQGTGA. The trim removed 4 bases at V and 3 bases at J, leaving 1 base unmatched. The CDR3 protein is CASSWTGKETQYF. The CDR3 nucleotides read TGTGCCAGCAGCTGGACAGGGAAAGAGACCCAGTACTTC.